This T cell receptor (beta chain) came from a study of cytomegalovirus exposure and HLA in healthy donors. The CDR3 consists of 14 residues. Germline V lookup: CDR1 KGHSH, CDR2 LQKENI. V lost 4 bases and J lost 3, with 10 bases in between. Use of 60 Vbeta and 13 Jbeta primers characterized the PCR. Only in-frame clones appear in the TCRdb table, and some are missing; sequencing was by immunoSEQ multiplex PCR. The sample has approximately 160,000 clones; under 70% are singletons. Sequenced input: PBMCs. V usage is TRBV18 and J usage is TRBJ1-5, with D perhaps matching TRBD1 (5 bases). The clonotype comes from a woman in her 40s in good health and CMV-seropositive. The DNA for the CDR3 is TGTGCCAGCTCACTTCAGGGTAACAATCAGCCCCAGCATTTT. It is translated as CASSLQGNNQPQHF.